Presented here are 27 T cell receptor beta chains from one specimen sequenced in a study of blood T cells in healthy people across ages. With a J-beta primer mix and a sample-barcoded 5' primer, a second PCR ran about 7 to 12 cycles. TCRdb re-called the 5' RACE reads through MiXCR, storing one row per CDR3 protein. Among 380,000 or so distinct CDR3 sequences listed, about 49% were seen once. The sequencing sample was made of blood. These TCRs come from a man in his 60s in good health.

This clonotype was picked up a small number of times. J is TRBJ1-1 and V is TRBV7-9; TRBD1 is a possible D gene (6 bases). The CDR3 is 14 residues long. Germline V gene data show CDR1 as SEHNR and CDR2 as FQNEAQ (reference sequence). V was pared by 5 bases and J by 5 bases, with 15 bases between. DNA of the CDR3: TGTGCCAGCAGCCCACCAGGGGTGGGAACTGAAGCTTTCTTT. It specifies CASSPPGVGTEAFF.

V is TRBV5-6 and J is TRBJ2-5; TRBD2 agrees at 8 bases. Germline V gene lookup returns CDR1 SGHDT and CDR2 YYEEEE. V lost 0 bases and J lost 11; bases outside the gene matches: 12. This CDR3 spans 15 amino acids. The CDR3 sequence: CASSLVGRGRNEQYF. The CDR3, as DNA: TGTGCCAGCAGCTTGGTCGGGAGGGGGAGGAATGAGCAGTACTTC.

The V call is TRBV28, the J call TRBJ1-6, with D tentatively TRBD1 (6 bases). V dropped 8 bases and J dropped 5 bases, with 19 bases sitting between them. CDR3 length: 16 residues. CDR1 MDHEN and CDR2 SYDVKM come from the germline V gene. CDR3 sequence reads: CASSYQGLGNNSPLHF. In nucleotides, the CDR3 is TGTGCCAGCTCTTATCAGGGGCTCGGGAATAATTCACCCCTCCACTTT.

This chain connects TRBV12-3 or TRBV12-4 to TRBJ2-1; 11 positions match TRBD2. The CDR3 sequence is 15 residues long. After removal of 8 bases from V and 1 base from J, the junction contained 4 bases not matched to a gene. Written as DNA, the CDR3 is TGTGCCAGCGCGACTAGCGGGGTTTCCTACAATGAGCAGTTCTTC. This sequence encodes CASATSGVSYNEQFF.

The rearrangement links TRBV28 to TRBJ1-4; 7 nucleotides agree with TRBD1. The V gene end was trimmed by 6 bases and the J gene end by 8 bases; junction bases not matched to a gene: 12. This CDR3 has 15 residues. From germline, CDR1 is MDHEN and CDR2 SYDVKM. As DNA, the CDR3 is TGTGCCAGCAGCCTTACAGGGGATCCGAGCGAAAAACTGTTTTTT. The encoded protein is CASSLTGDPSEKLFF.

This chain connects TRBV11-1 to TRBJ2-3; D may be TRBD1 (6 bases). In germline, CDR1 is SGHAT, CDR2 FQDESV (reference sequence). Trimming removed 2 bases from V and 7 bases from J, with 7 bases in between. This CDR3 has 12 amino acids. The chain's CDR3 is CASSLQGYTQYF. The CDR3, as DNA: TGTGCCAGCAGCTTACAGGGGTATACGCAGTATTTT.

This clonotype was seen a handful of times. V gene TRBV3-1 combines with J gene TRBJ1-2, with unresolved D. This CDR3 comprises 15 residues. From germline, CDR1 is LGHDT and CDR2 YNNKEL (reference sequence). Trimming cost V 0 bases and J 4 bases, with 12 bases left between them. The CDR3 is CASSQEKASGYGYTF. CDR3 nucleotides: TGTGCCAGCAGCCAAGAAAAGGCCTCGGGCTATGGCTACACCTTC.

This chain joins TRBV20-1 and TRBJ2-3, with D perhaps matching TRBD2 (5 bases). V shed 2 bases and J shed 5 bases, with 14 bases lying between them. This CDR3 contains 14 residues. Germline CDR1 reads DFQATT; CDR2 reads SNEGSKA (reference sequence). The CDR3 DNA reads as TGCAGTGCTAGAAGAATGGGAGTTTTAGATACGCAGTATTTT. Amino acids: CSARRMGVLDTQYF.

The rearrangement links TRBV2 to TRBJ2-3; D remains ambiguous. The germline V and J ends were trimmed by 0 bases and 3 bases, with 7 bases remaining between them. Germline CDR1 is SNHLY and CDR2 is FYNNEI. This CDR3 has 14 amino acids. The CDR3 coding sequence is TGTGCCAGCAGTGAAGCGTGGGTTACAGATACGCAGTATTTT. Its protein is CASSEAWVTDTQYF.

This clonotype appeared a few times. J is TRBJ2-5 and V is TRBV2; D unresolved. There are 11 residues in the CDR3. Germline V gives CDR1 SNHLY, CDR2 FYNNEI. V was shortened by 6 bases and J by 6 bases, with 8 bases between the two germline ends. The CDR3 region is CASRTEKTQYF. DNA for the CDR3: TGTGCCAGCAGGACCGAGAAGACCCAGTACTTC.

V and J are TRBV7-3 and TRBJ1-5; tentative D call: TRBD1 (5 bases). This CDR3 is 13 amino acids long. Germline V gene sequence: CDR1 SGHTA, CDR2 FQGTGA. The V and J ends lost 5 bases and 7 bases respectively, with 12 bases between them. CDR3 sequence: CASSTMEGQPQHF. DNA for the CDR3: TGTGCCAGCAGCACCATGGAGGGGCAGCCCCAGCATTTT.

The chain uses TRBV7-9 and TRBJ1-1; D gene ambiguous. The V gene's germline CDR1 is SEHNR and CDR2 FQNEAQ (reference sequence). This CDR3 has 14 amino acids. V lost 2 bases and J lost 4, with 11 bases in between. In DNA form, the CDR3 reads TGTGCCAGCAGCTTAAACTGGTCAGGCACTGAAGCTTTCTTT. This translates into CASSLNWSGTEAFF.

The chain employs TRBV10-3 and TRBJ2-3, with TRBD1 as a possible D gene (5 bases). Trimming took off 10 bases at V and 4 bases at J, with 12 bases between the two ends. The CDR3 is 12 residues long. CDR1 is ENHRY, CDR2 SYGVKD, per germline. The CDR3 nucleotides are TGTGCCACCTCTGTAGGGGCAGATACGCAGTATTTT. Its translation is CATSVGADTQYF.

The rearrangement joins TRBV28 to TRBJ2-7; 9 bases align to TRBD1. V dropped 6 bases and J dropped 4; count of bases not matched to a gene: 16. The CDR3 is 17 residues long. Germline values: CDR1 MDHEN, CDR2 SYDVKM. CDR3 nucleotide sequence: TGTGCCAGCAGCACCTCCCGGGACAGGGTTTGGTCGTACGAGCAGTACTTC. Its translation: CASSTSRDRVWSYEQYF.

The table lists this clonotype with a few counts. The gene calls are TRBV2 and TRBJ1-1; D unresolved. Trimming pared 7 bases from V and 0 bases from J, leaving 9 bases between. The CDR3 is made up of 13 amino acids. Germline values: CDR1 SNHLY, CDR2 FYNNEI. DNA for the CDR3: TGTGCCAGCATGGCCACCATGAACACTGAAGCTTTCTTT. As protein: CASMATMNTEAFF.

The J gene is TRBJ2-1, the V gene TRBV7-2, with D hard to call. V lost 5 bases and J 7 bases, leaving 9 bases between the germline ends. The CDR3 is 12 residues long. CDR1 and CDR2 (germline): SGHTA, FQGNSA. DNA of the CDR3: TGTGCCAGCAGCGAACTTCATAATGAGCAGTTCTTC. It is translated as CASSELHNEQFF.

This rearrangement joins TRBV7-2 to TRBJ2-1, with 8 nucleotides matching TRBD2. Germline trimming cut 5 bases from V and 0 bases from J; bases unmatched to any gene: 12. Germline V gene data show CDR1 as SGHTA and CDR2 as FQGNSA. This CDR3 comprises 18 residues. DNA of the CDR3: TGTGCCAGCAGCCCCCGGGGGACTAGTGACAGCTCCTACAATGAGCAGTTCTTC. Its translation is CASSPRGTSDSSYNEQFF.

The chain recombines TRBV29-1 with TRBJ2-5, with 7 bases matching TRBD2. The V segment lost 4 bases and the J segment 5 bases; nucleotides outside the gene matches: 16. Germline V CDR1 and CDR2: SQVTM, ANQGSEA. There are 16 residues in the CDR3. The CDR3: CSVGYLLAPEGETQYF. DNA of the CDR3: TGCAGCGTTGGGTACCTACTAGCGCCAGAAGGGGAGACCCAGTACTTC.

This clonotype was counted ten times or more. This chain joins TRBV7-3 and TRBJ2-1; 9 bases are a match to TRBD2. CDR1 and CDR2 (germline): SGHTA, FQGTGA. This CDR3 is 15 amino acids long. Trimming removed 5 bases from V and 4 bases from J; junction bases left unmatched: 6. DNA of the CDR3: TGTGCCAGCAGCCGACTAGCGGACCCATACAATGAGCAGTTCTTC. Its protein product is CASSRLADPYNEQFF.

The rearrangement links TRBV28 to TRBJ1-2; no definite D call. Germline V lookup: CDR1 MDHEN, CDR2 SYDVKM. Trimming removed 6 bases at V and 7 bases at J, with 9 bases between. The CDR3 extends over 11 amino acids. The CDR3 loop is CASSVNRGYTF. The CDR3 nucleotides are TGTGCCAGCAGCGTTAACCGTGGCTACACCTTC.

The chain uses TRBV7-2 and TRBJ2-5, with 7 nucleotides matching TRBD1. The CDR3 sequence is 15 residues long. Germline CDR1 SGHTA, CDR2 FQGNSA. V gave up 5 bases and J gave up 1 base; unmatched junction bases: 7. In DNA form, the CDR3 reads TGTGCCAGCAGCCGACAGGGTCCCCGCCAAGAGACCCAGTACTTC. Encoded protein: CASSRQGPRQETQYF.

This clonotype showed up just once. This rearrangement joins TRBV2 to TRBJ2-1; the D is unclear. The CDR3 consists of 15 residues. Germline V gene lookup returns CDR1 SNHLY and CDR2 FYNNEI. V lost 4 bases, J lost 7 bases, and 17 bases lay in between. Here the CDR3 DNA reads TGTGCCAGCAGTGGGAACCCAAGGGCTAGGAATGAGCAGTTCTTC. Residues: CASSGNPRARNEQFF. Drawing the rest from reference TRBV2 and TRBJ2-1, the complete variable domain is EPEVTQTPSHQVTQMGQEVILRCVPISNHLYFYWYRQILGQKVEFLVSFYNNEISEKSEIFDDQFSVERPDGSNFTLKIRSTKLEDSAMYFCASSGNPRARNEQFFGPGTRLTVL.

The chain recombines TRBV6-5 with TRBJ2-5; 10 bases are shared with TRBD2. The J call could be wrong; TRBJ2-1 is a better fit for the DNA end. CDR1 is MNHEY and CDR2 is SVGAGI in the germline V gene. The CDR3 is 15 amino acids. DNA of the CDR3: TGTGCCAGCAGTTACTCGGGACTAGCGAGGGAGACCCAGTTCTTC. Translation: CASSYSGLARETQFF.

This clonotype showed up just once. The CDR3 DNA sequence: TGTGCCAGCAGCTTCGGGCCGAAAATGCAAGAGACCCAGTACTTC. This encodes CASSFGPKMQETQYF. The chain couples TRBV5-5 to TRBJ2-5; D gene uncertain. The CDR3 is 15 residues long. Germline V CDR1 and CDR2: SGHKS, YYEKEE (reference sequence). Trimming shortened V by 2 bases and J by 2 bases, and 13 bases separated the two germline ends.

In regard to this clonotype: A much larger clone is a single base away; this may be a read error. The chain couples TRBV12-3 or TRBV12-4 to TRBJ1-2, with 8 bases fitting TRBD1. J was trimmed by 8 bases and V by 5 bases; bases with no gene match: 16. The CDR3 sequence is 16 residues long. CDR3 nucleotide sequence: TGTGCCAGCAGTCCCGGGACAGGCAAGGGGCGTGGCGGCTACACCTTC. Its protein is CASSPGTGKGRGGYTF.

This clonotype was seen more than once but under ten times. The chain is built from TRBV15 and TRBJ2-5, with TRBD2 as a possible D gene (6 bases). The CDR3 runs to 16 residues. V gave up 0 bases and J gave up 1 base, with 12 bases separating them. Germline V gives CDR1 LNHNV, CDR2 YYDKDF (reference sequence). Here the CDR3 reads CATSRDVGGVQETQYF. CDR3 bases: TGTGCCACCAGCAGAGACGTCGGGGGAGTCCAAGAGACCCAGTACTTC. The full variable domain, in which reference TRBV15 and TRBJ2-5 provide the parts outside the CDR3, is DAMVIQNPRYQVTQFGKPVTLSCSQTLNHNVMYWYQQKSSQAPKLLFHYYDKDFNNEADTPDNFQSRRPNTSFCFLDIRSPGLGDTAMYLCATSRDVGGVQETQYFGPGTRLLVL.

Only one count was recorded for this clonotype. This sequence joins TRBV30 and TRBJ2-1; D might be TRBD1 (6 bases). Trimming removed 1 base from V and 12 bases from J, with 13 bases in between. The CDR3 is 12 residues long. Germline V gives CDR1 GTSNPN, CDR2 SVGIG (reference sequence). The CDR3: CAWSDTLGAQFF. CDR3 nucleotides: TGTGCCTGGAGTGACACCCTGGGGGCGCAGTTCTTC. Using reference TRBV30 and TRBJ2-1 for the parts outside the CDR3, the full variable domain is SQTIHQWPATLVQPVGSPLSLECTVEGTSNPNLYWYRQAAGRGLQLLFYSVGIGQISSEVPQNLSASRPQDRQFILSSKKLLLSDSGFYLCAWSDTLGAQFFGPGTRLTVL.